This TCR beta chain derives from a study of blood T cell repertoires in COVID-19. Study-level background: Sources were T cells, B-cell-depleted T cells, or PBMCs; the material itself was cDNA or gDNA.

Sequenced by immunoSEQ multiplex PCR; TCRdb stores in-frame clones only, minus some. The sample lists around 260,000 clones, around 90% occurring once. V lost 0 bases to trimming and J lost 6 bases, with 23 bases between them. Germline V gene sequence: CDR1 GTSNPN, CDR2 SVGIG (reference sequence). CDR3 length: 17 residues. The sequenced sample was PBMCs or T cells enriched from blood (not recorded which). V and J are TRBV30 and TRBJ1-1; D not certain. This receptor was identified in a woman in her thirties who had recovered from COVID-19. CDR3 sequence: CAWSVQLSPGINAEAFF. Here the CDR3 DNA reads TGTGCCTGGAGTGTACAGTTATCCCCCGGGATTAACGCTGAAGCTTTCTTT.